The 26 T cell receptor beta chains below come from one sample, sequenced in a study of T cell repertoires in cytomegalovirus infection. These receptors have no identified antigens. Via MiXCR, TCRdb re-called the reads, giving one row per CDR3 protein. Of about 68,000 distinct CDR3 sequences listed, 22% are singletons. The material sequenced was PBMCs, sequenced either directly or after in vitro stimulation (not recorded which). These receptors were obtained from a human donor in good health (CMV status not recorded). Some clones in this sample may be carry-over from other donors' samples.

Concerning this clonotype: One end of the junction does not line up with germline, which may come from a read error. The gene calls are TRBV15 and TRBJ2-1; 11 bases are a match to TRBD2. Germline lookup yields CDR1 LNHNV and CDR2 YYDKDF (reference sequence). There are 16 residues in the CDR3. The CDR3 is CATSRAKTDQISGREF. CDR3 coding DNA: TGTGCCACCAGCAGAGCGAAAACTGACCAGATTAGCGGGAGGGAGTTC.

V usage is TRBV15 and J usage is TRBJ2-1; D assignment may be TRBD1 or TRBD2 (5 bases each). From germline, CDR1 is LNHNV and CDR2 YYDKDF (reference sequence). The CDR3 consists of 17 residues. Trimming left V 2 bases short and J 0 bases short, with 14 bases between. Here the CDR3 DNA reads TGTGCCACCAGCAGATGGGGGACGGATAGCTCCTACAATGAGCAGTTCTTC. Protein sequence: CATSRWGTDSSYNEQFF. The full variable domain, in which reference TRBV15 and TRBJ2-1 provide the parts outside the CDR3, is DAMVIQNPRYQVTQFGKPVTLSCSQTLNHNVMYWYQQKSSQAPKLLFHYYDKDFNNEADTPDNFQSRRPNTSFCFLDIRSPGLGDTAMYLCATSRWGTDSSYNEQFFGPGTRLTVL.

The chain links TRBV6-8 to TRBJ1-1; 7 positions agree with TRBD1. CDR1 is MNHGY, CDR2 SAAAGT, per germline. The junction had 6 bases not matched to a gene; V was cut back by 4 bases and J by 4 bases. The CDR3 totals 14 residues. CDR3 residues: CASSFTGQSTEAFF. CDR3 nucleotide sequence: TGTGCCAGCAGTTTCACGGGACAGTCCACTGAAGCTTTCTTT.

Only a few counts were recorded for this clonotype. The chain recombines TRBV9 with TRBJ2-3, with D uncertain. This CDR3 is built from 18 residues. V lost 2 bases to trimming and J lost 1 base, with 20 bases between them. CDR1 is SGDLS, CDR2 YYNGEE, per germline. The CDR3, as DNA: TGTGCCAGCAGCGTTTCGCCACTCTCTAGGTTTGGCACAGATACGCAGTATTTT. Its translation: CASSVSPLSRFGTDTQYF. Full variable domain (remainder filled in from reference TRBV9 and TRBJ2-3): DSGVTQTPKHLITATGQRVTLRCSPRSGDLSVYWYQQSLDQGLQFLIQYYNGEERAKGNILERFSAQQFPDLHSELNLSSLELGDSALYFCASSVSPLSRFGTDTQYFGPGTRLTVL.

The chain employs TRBV19 and TRBJ2-2, with 12 bases aligning to TRBD2. The CDR3 runs to 16 residues. Germline V gene sequence: CDR1 LNHDA, CDR2 SQIVND (reference sequence). The junction had 6 bases not matched to a gene; V was cut back by 7 bases and J by 3 bases. Written as DNA, the CDR3 is TGTGCCAGTAATCTCGGACTAGCGGGATACACCGGGGAGCTGTTTTTT. Translating it yields CASNLGLAGYTGELFF.

This clonotype was recorded a few times. This chain joins TRBV24-1 and TRBJ2-1, with D uncertain. Germline-derived CDR1 and CDR2 are KGHDR and SFDVKD. Trimming took 3 bases from V and 0 from J, leaving 8 bases between them. CDR3 length: 15 amino acids. Here the CDR3 DNA reads TGTGCCACCAGTGATCTCCGTAGCTCCTACAATGAGCAGTTCTTC. It codes for CATSDLRSSYNEQFF.

This clonotype was seen a few times. The chain joins TRBV6-6 to TRBJ2-1, with TRBD2 identical over 7 bases. J gave up 8 bases and V 8 bases, and 9 bases lay outside the gene matches. The CDR3 has 13 amino acids. Germline loops: CDR1 MNHNY, CDR2 SVGAGI (reference sequence). CDR3 region: CASGRATFDEQFF. CDR3 coding DNA: TGTGCCAGCGGGAGGGCCACGTTTGATGAGCAGTTCTTC.

This clonotype was found many times. This chain connects TRBV11-3 to TRBJ2-1; 9 bases match TRBD2. The V segment lost 0 bases and the J segment 2 bases; nucleotides outside the gene matches: 8. The germline CDR1 and CDR2 sequences are SGHNT and YENEEA. This CDR3 is built from 18 residues. CDR3 residues: CASSLDHSGSAAYNEQFF. The DNA of the CDR3 is TGTGCCAGCAGCTTAGACCATAGCGGGAGTGCGGCCTACAATGAGCAGTTCTTC.

This clonotype has more than one count but fewer than ten. The CDR3 protein is CASSRTDSTEAFF. The CDR3 DNA is TGTGCCAGCAGTCGGACAGATAGTACTGAAGCTTTCTTT. The chain uses TRBV6-2 or TRBV6-3 and TRBJ1-1; a possible D gene is TRBD1 (6 bases). Trimming shortened V by 5 bases and J by 5 bases, and 12 bases separated the two germline ends. The CDR3 totals 13 residues. Germline V lookup: CDR1 MNHEY, CDR2 SVGEGT.

This chain uses TRBV6-5 with TRBJ2-2; D might be TRBD1 (6 bases). Germline assignment: CDR1 MNHEY and CDR2 SVGAGI. V was cut by 0 bases and J by 3 bases, with 14 bases left in between. CDR3 length: 17 residues. The CDR3 DNA is TGTGCCAGCAGTTACTCCCAGGCGACAGGCTACACCGGGGAGCTGTTTTTT. It is translated as CASSYSQATGYTGELFF.

The chain links TRBV7-2 to TRBJ2-5; D is perhaps TRBD1 (6 bases). Germline V gives CDR1 SGHTA, CDR2 FQGNSA. The CDR3 is 14 residues long. V gave up 5 bases and J gave up 0 bases, with 10 bases separating them. The CDR3 bases are TGTGCCAGCAGCCCACACAGGGACCAAGAGACCCAGTACTTC. Protein product: CASSPHRDQETQYF.

The table lists this clonotype with many counts. This sequence joins TRBV7-8 and TRBJ2-2; possibly TRBD2 for D (6 bases). Germline V gene sequence: CDR1 SGHVS, CDR2 FQNEAQ. The CDR3 is 16 residues long. Trimming left V 5 bases short and J 0 bases short, with 13 bases between. The CDR3 protein is CASSGTGTSNTGELFF. CDR3 coding DNA: TGTGCCAGCAGCGGAACCGGGACTTCGAACACCGGGGAGCTGTTTTTT.

The V gene is TRBV7-3, the J gene TRBJ2-1; D gene unclear. Trimming removed 6 bases from V and 5 bases from J, with 14 bases in between. The length of the CDR3 is 14 residues. Per germline, CDR1 SGHTA and CDR2 FQGTGA. CDR3 nucleotides: TGTGCCAGCAGGACTTCGCTGGACGACAATGAGCAGTTCTTC. Its translation: CASRTSLDDNEQFF.

There are many counts of this clonotype. This rearrangement joins TRBV7-3 to TRBJ2-3; no clear D. The V end was cut by 2 bases, the J end by 4 bases, with 7 bases between. The length of the CDR3 is 13 residues. Germline assignment: CDR1 SGHTA and CDR2 FQGTGA. For the CDR3, the DNA is TGTGCCAGCAGCTTATCATCGGCAGATACGCAGTATTTT. It codes for CASSLSSADTQYF. Combining the CDR3 with reference TRBV7-3 and TRBJ2-3 gives the whole variable domain GAGVSQTPSNKVTEKGKYVELRCDPISGHTALYWYRQSLGQGPEFLIYFQGTGAADDSGLPNDRFFAVRPEGSVSTLKIQRTERGDSAVYLCASSLSSADTQYFGPGTRLTVL.

J is TRBJ2-7 and V is TRBV7-8; 7 bases are a match to TRBD1. The V segment lost 5 bases and the J segment 3 bases; nucleotides outside the gene matches: 16. CDR1 and CDR2 (germline): SGHVS, FQNEAQ. The length of the CDR3 is 17 residues. As DNA, the CDR3 is TGTGCCAGCAGCCAAAATCCCCAACGCGCAGGGGGCTACGAGCAGTACTTC. Translation: CASSQNPQRAGGYEQYF.

The chain joins TRBV18 to TRBJ1-4; no firm D call. The CDR3 runs to 16 residues. Per the germline V gene, CDR1 is KGHSH and CDR2 is LQKENI. Trimming stripped 1 base from V and 0 bases from J, with 9 bases between. The CDR3 loop is CASSPQGTPTNEKLFF. DNA of the CDR3: TGTGCCAGCTCACCACAGGGCACTCCAACTAATGAAAAACTGTTTTTT.

This clonotype was seen many times. This sequence joins TRBV7-6 and TRBJ2-1; 7 bases align to TRBD2. The CDR3 contains 14 residues. Per the germline V gene, CDR1 is SGHVS and CDR2 is FNYEAQ. Trimming at V came to 5 bases and at J to 2 bases, leaving 3 bases not matched to a gene. Here the CDR3 DNA reads TGTGCCAGCAGCCCAGCGGGAACCTACAATGAGCAGTTCTTC. Translation gives CASSPAGTYNEQFF.

This clonotype was seen a handful of times. This chain connects TRBV11-3 to TRBJ1-1, with unresolved D. The CDR3 consists of 13 residues. Germline CDR1 reads SGHNT; CDR2 reads YENEEA. V lost 5 bases and J 0 bases, leaving 7 bases between the germline ends. The CDR3 sequence is CASSPPMNTEAFF. Written as DNA, the CDR3 is TGTGCCAGCAGCCCCCCCATGAACACTGAAGCTTTCTTT.

V usage is TRBV27 and J usage is TRBJ1-2, with D perhaps matching TRBD1 (5 bases). Germline-derived CDR1 and CDR2 are MNHEY and SMNVEV (reference sequence). The CDR3 runs to 13 residues. Trimming removed 1 base from V and 8 bases from J, with 11 bases in between. The DNA for the CDR3 is TGTGCCAGCAGTTTATACCAGGGCCGGGGCTACACCTTC. Protein product: CASSLYQGRGYTF.

In DNA, the CDR3 is TGTGCCAGCAGGCTAATGTGGGGGATTAACTACAATGAGCAGTTCTTC. This translates into CASRLMWGINYNEQFF. This chain uses TRBV7-8 with TRBJ2-1; tentatively, D is TRBD1 or TRBD2 (5 bases each). This CDR3 has 16 amino acids. Per the germline V gene, CDR1 is SGHVS and CDR2 is FQNEAQ. V lost 6 bases and J 3 bases, leaving 18 bases between the germline ends. Variable domain in full (rest from reference TRBV7-8 and TRBJ2-1): GAGVSQSPRYKVAKRGQDVALRCDPISGHVSLFWYQQALGQGPEFLTYFQNEAQLDKSGLPSDRFFAERPEGSVSTLKIQRTQQEDSAVYLCASRLMWGINYNEQFFGPGTRLTVL.

This clonotype has more than one count but fewer than ten. The rearrangement joins TRBV5-4 to TRBJ2-5; 8 nucleotides line up with TRBD1. Germline V gene sequence: CDR1 SGHNT, CDR2 YYREEE (reference sequence). This CDR3 spans 15 amino acids. V was pared by 4 bases and J by 5 bases, with 10 bases of the junction left unmatched. The CDR3: CASSLGQGGAETQYF. DNA for the CDR3: TGTGCCAGCAGCCTCGGACAGGGTGGAGCTGAGACCCAGTACTTC.

The CDR3 sequence: CASSVKSISPEAFF. DNA of the CDR3: TGTGCCAGTAGTGTCAAAAGTATTTCTCCTGAAGCTTTCTTT. This sequence joins TRBV19 and TRBJ1-1; unclear D gene. The CDR3 loop spans 14 amino acids. The germline V gene has CDR1 LNHDA and CDR2 SQIVND (reference sequence). The ends were cut back, 5 bases at V and 6 bases at J, with 16 bases in the middle.

This clonotype turned up a few times. This chain links TRBV5-1 with TRBJ1-1; D is uncertain. The V gene lost 4 bases and the J gene lost 1 base, with 14 bases spanning the gap. Germline CDR1 and CDR2: SGHRS and YFSETQ. CDR3 size: 15 residues. DNA for the CDR3: TGCGCCAGCAGCCCCTCCCCAGGAAAGAACACTGAAGCTTTCTTT. This sequence encodes CASSPSPGKNTEAFF.

In its sample, this clonotype was seen a few times. The V and J genes are TRBV19 and TRBJ2-6; a possible D gene is TRBD1 (6 bases). V was cut by 4 bases and J by 1 base, with 8 bases left in between. CDR1 is LNHDA, CDR2 SQIVND, per germline (reference sequence). This CDR3 region has 15 residues. CDR3 protein: CASSTRGSGANVLTF. The CDR3 DNA follows: TGTGCCAGTAGTACCAGGGGTTCTGGGGCCAACGTCCTGACTTTC.

The chain joins TRBV28 to TRBJ2-2, with 7 positions matching TRBD1. The V gene's germline CDR1 is MDHEN and CDR2 SYDVKM. V was pared by 4 bases and J by 1 base, with 0 bases of the junction left unmatched. This CDR3 has 14 residues. The CDR3 coding sequence is TGTGCCAGCAGTTGGACAGGGAACACCGGGGAGCTGTTTTTT. It specifies CASSWTGNTGELFF.

This clonotype has at least ten counts. The V and J genes are TRBV7-6 and TRBJ2-3; D is undetermined. V was cut by 2 bases and J by 4 bases, with 16 bases left in between. From germline, CDR1 is SGHVS and CDR2 FNYEAQ. The CDR3 loop spans 16 amino acids. Written as DNA, the CDR3 is TGTGCCAGCAGCTTAACGGTAGCCGTCATTGCAGATACGCAGTATTTT. It yields the protein CASSLTVAVIADTQYF. Variable domain in full (rest from reference TRBV7-6 and TRBJ2-3): GAGVSQSPRYKVTKRGQDVALRCDPISGHVSLYWYRQALGQGPEFLTYFNYEAQQDKSGLPNDRFSAERPEGSISTLTIQRTEQRDSAMYRCASSLTVAVIADTQYFGPGTRLTVL.